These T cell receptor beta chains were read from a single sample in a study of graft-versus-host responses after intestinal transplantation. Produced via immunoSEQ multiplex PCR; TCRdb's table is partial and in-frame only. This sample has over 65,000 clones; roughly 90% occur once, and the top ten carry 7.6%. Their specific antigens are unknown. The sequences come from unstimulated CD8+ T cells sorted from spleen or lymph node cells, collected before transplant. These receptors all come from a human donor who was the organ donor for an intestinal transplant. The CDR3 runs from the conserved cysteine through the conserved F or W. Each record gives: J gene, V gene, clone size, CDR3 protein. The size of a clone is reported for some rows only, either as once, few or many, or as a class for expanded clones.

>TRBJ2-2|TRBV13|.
CASHDRGNTGELFF
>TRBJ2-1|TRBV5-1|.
CASSLAVGGIDNEQFF
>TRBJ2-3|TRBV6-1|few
CASSELAGAGDTQYF
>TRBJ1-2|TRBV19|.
CASSTVPGQGYYGYTF
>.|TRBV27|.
CASSLSDNAHYEQYF
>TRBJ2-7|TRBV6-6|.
CASRPPDRPYEQYF
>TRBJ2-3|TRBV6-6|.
CASSYGLVTGPDTQYF
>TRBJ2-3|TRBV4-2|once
CASSPSVRDTQYF
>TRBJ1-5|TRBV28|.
CASSPETAWGNQPQHF
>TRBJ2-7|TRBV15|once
CATSRDTGNYYEQYF
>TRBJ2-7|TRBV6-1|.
CASSASTKTYEQYF
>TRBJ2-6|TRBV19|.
CASTDSPLPGANVLTF
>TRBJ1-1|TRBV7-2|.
CASSLGTGKNTEAFF
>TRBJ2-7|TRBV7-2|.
CASRGRGNYEQYF
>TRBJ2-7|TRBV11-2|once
CASSFSYEQYF
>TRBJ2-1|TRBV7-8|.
CASSLAGGRIDEQFF
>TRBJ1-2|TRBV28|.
CASSLGKSHGYTF
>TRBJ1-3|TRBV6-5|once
CASSYAGVERNTIYF
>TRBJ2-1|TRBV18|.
CASSPDYYNEQFF
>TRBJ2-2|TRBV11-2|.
CASIPLSAPNTGELFF
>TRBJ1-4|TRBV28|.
CASSQGGFGEKLFF
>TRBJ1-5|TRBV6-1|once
CASSEASAGGWGQPQHF